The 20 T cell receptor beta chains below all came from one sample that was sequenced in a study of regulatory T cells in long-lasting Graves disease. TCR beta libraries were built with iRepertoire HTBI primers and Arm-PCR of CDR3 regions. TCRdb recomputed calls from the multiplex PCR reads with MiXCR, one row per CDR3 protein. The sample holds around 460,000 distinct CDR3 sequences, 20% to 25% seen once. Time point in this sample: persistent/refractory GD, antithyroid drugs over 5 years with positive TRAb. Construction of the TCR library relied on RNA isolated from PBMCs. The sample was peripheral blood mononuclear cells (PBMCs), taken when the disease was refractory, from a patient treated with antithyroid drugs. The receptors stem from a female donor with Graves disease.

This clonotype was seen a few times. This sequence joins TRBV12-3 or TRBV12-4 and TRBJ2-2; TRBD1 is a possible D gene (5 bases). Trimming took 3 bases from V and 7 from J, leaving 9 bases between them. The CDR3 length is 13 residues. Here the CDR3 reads CASSFQGYGELFF. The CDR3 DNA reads TGTGCCAGCAGTTTCCAGGGTTACGGGGAGCTGTTTTTT.

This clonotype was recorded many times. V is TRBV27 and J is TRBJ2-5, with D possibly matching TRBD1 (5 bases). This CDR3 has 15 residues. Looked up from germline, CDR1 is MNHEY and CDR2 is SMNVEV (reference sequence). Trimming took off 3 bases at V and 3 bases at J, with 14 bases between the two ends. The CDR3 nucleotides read TGTGCCAGCAGTTTCTTCCAGGGTAGGGAAGAGACCCAGTACTTC. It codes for CASSFFQGREETQYF.

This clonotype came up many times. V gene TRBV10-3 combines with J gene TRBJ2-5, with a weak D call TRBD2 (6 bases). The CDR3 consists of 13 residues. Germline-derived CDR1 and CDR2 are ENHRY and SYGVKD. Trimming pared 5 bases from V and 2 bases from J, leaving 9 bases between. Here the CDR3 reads CAISTTRQETQYF. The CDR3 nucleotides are TGTGCCATCAGTACGACTAGACAAGAGACCCAGTACTTC.

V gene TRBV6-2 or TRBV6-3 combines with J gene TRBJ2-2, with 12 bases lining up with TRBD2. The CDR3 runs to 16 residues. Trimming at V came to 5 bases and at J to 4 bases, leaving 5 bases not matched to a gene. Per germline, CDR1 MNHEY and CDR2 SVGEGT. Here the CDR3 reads CASSPRTSGTTGELFF. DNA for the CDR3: TGTGCCAGCAGTCCCAGGACTAGCGGGACCACCGGGGAGCTGTTTTTT.

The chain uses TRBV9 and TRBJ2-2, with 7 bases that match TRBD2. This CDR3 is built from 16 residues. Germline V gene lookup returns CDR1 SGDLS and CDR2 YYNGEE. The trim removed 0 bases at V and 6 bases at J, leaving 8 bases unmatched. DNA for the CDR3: TGTGCCAGCAGCGTAGGTCAGGGAGGGAAATCCGGGGAGCTGTTTTTT. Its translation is CASSVGQGGKSGELFF. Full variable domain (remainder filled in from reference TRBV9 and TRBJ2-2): DSGVTQTPKHLITATGQRVTLRCSPRSGDLSVYWYQQSLDQGLQFLIQYYNGEERAKGNILERFSAQQFPDLHSELNLSSLELGDSALYFCASSVGQGGKSGELFFGEGSRLTVL.

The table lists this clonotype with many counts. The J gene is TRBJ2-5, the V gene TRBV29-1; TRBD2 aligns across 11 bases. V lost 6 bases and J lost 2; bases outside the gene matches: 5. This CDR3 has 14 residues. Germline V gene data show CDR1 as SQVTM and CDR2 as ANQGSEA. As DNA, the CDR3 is TGCAGCGTAGTGACTAGCGGGGATCAAGAGACCCAGTACTTC. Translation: CSVVTSGDQETQYF.

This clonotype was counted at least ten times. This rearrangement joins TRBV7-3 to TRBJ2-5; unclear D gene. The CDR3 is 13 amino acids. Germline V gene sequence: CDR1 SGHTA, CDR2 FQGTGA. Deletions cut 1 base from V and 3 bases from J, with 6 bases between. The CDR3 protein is CASSLIREETQYF. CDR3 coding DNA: TGTGCCAGCAGCTTAATAAGAGAAGAGACCCAGTACTTC. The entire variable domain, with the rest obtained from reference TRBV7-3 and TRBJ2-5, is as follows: GAGVSQTPSNKVTEKGKYVELRCDPISGHTALYWYRQSLGQGPEFLIYFQGTGAADDSGLPNDRFFAVRPEGSVSTLKIQRTERGDSAVYLCASSLIREETQYFGPGTRLLVL.

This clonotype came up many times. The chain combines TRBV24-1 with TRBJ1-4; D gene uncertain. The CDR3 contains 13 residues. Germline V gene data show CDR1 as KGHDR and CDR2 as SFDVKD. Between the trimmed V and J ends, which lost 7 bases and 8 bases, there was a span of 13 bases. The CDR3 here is CATRATNGEKLFF. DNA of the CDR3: TGTGCCACCAGGGCCACAAACGGGGAAAAACTGTTTTTT.

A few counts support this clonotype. The CDR3 nucleotides are TGTGCCAGCAGCCGCAGGGACTCTGGGGCCAACGTCCTGACTTTC. Amino acids: CASSRRDSGANVLTF. The chain joins TRBV7-9 to TRBJ2-6; possible D gene TRBD1, 5 bases. V lost 5 bases and J 0 bases, leaving 8 bases between the germline ends. Germline V gene lookup returns CDR1 SEHNR and CDR2 FQNEAQ (reference sequence). There are 15 residues in the CDR3.

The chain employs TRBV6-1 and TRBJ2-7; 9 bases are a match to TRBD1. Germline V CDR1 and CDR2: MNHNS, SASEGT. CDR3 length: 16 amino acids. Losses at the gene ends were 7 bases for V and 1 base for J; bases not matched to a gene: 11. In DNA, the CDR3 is TGTGCCAGCAAGCTAAACCGGGACAGGGAATCCTACGAGCAGTACTTC. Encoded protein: CASKLNRDRESYEQYF.

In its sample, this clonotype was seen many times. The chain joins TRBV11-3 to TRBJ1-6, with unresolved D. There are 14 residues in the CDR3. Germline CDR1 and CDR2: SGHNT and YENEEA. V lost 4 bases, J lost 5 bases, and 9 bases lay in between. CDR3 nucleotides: TGTGCCAGCAGCTCATATGGAGATAATTCACCCCTCCACTTT. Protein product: CASSSYGDNSPLHF. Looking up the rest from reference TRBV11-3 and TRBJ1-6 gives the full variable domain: EAGVVQSPRYKIIEKKQPVAFWCNPISGHNTLYWYLQNLGQGPELLIRYENEEAVDDSQLPKDRFSAERLKGVDSTLKIQPAELGDSAVYLCASSSYGDNSPLHFGNGTRLTVT.

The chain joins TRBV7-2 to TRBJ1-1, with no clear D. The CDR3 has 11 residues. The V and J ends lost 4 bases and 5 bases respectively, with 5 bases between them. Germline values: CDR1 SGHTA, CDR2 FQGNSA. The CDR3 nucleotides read TGTGCCAGCAGCTATAAAACTGAAGCTTTCTTT. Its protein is CASSYKTEAFF.

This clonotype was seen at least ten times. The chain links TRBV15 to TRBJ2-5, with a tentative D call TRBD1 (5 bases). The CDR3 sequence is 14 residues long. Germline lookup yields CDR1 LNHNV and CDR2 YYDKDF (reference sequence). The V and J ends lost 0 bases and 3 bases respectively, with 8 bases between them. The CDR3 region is CATSRDGREETQYF. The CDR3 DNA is TGTGCCACCAGCAGAGACGGCAGGGAAGAGACCCAGTACTTC.

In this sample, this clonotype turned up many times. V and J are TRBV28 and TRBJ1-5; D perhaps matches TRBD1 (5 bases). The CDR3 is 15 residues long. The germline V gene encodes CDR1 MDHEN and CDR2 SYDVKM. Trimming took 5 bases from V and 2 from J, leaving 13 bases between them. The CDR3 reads CASSVWGGGNQPQHF. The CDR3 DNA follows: TGTGCCAGCAGTGTCTGGGGGGGTGGCAATCAGCCCCAGCATTTT.

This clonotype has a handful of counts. CDR3 residues: CAGGQNTGELFF. The DNA of the CDR3 is TGTGCGGGGGGCCAGAACACCGGGGAGCTGTTTTTT. The J gene is TRBJ2-2, the V gene TRBV12-3 or TRBV12-4; D tentatively reads TRBD1 or TRBD2 (6 bases each). The length of the CDR3 is 12 residues.

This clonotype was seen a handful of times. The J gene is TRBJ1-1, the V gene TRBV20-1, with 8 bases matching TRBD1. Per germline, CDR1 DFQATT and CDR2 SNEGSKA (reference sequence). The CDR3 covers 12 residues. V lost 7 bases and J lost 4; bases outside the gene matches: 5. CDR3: CSVKQGGTEAFF. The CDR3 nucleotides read TGCAGTGTAAAACAGGGGGGCACTGAAGCTTTCTTT.

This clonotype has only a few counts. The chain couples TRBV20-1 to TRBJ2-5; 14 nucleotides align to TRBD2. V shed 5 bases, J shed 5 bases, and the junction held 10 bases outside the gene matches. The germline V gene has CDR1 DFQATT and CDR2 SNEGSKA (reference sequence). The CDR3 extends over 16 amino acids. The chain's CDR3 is CSAFSTSGGAGETQYF. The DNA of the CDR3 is TGCAGTGCTTTCTCGACTAGCGGGGGGGCCGGGGAGACCCAGTACTTC.

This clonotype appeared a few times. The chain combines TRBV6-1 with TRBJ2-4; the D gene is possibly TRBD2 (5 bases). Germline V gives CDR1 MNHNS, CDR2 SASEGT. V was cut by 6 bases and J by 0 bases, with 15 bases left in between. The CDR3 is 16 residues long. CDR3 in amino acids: CASSRRGTLAKNIQYF. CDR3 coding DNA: TGTGCCAGCAGCAGACGGGGAACTCTAGCCAAAAACATTCAGTACTTC.

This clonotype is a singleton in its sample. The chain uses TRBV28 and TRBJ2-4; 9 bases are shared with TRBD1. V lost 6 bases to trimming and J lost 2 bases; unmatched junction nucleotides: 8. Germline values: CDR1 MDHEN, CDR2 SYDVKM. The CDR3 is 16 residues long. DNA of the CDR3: TGTGCCAGCAGGAGACAGGGGGGGGAGACCAAAAACATTCAGTACTTC. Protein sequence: CASRRQGGETKNIQYF.

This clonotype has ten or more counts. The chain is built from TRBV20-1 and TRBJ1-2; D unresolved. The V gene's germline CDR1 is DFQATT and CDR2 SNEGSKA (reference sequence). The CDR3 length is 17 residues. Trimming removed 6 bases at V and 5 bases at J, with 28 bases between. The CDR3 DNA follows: TGCAGTGCCCTCGCTTGGGTAACACAGCAGGACCGTTATGGCTACACCTTC. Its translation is CSALAWVTQQDRYGYTF.